This T cell receptor beta chain was sequenced in a study of CD8 T cells in ankylosing spondylitis (dated 2017 in TCRdb). General notes on the study: The study set out to find disease-linked TCR variants by profiling T cell receptor beta repertoires in ankylosing spondylitis patients and healthy donors. The full study cohort comprised some 27 ankylosing spondylitis patients and approximately 100 healthy donors. Peripheral blood was sampled, and synovial fluid was additionally collected from ankylosing spondylitis patients. What the work shows at the level of the full study, not this receptor alone: The disease-linked clones had a CD8+ phenotype and were found at relatively low frequencies in peripheral blood. Some motif variants had previously been reported in the synovial fluid and blood of reactive arthritis patients, which suggests shared mechanisms of disease initiation. Significant enrichment of the disease-linked clones was reported in matched synovial fluid samples from ankylosing spondylitis patients. A TCR beta motif of several highly homologous amino acid variants appeared characteristic of blood from ankylosing spondylitis patients.

This clonotype was counted ten times or more. The clone's antigen remains unknown. No base quality information exists; no much larger clone differs at one position. The sequencer was an Illumina HiSeq 2500. Quantitative 5'-RACE with molecular barcodes was the method used to prepare the TCR beta libraries. Processing in the source paper ran as follows. Disease-linked TCR variants were identified with a new computational method built on a probabilistic model of VDJ rearrangement. TCRdb's own reprocessing of the public reads used fastp at Q25 and MiXCR and kept productive beta chains. Every distinct CDR3 protein forms one entry, paired with its most common genes and DNA. These V and J calls originate from TCRdb's pipeline instead of the authors' own analysis. Recorded for this sample are 500,000 to 650,000 distinct CDR3 sequences; 5.3% of them occurred a single time. Of the sample, under 4.5% falls within the top ten clones.

CDR1 is given as DFQATT and CDR2 as SNEGSKA, both from the germline V gene (reference sequence). At the junction V is shortened by 2 bases and J by 3 bases; bases outside the gene matches: 8. The CDR3 sequence holds 15 residues, the cysteine and phenylalanine included. The CDR3 DNA has 45 bases and is translated from base 1. The sample was blood, either unsorted or a sorted T cell fraction (not recorded which). The clonotype comes from a male donor with ankylosing spondylitis. The rearranged segments are TRBV20-1 and TRBJ1-1; 8 bases in the middle match TRBD1. The CDR3 reads as follows: CSARQQGGADTEAFF. The base sequence is TGCAGTGCTAGACAACAGGGGGGGGCGGACACTGAAGCTTTCTTT.